The text below deals with one T cell receptor beta chain. As yet, its antigen is unknown. Trimming cost V 6 bases and J 4 bases, with 19 bases left between them. This CDR3 has 14 residues. From germline, CDR1 is DFQATT and CDR2 SNEGSKA (reference sequence). This entry is derived from a study of CD8 T cells in ankylosing spondylitis. Notes on the study in general: Previous work reported some of these motif variants in the synovial fluid and blood of reactive arthritis. Researchers reportedly found disease-linked clones significantly enriched in matched ankylosing spondylitis synovial fluid. Among TCR beta sequences, a motif of under ten highly homologous variants appeared characteristic of ankylosing spondylitis blood.

Quantitative 5'-RACE with molecular barcodes was used to make the TCR beta libraries. In TCRdb, the 5' RACE reads were re-called with MiXCR into one record per CDR3 protein. The sample contains almost 400,000 distinct CDR3 sequences, around 20% of which appear only once. The receptor comes from a male donor with ankylosing spondylitis. The sample comprised blood, either unsorted or a sorted T cell fraction (not recorded which). The chain has TRBV20-1 and TRBJ2-7; D is tentatively TRBD1 or TRBD2 (6 bases each). The CDR3 loop reads CSAPEAGEAYEQYF. CDR3 bases: TGCAGTGCCCCCGAGGCAGGGGAGGCTTACGAGCAGTACTTC.